One and the same sample provided the 13 T cell receptor beta chains below, sequenced in a study of OX40 agonist ivuxolimab in advanced cancers. Clones were sequenced by immunoSEQ multiplex PCR, and TCRdb holds only the in-frame ones, with some missing. The sample lists about 67,000 clones, 70% to 90% occurring once. Material: CD4+ or CD8+ T cells sorted from blood, obtained in a trial of the OX40 agonist ivuxolimab. All receptors derive from an adult with an advanced solid tumor such as melanoma, head and neck, liver or kidney cancer.

The chain employs TRBV5-1 and TRBJ2-3; weak D call: TRBD2 (6 bases). The CDR3 covers 16 residues. Between the trimmed V and J ends, which lost 0 bases and 1 base, there was a span of 12 bases. The germline V gene has CDR1 SGHRS and CDR2 YFSETQ. In DNA form, the CDR3 reads TGCGCCAGCAGCTTGGCCGTGACGGGAGGCACAGATACGCAGTATTTT. As protein: CASSLAVTGGTDTQYF. The full variable domain, its missing parts supplied by reference TRBV5-1 and TRBJ2-3, is KAGVTQTPRYLIKTRGQQVTLSCSPISGHRSVSWYQQTPGQGLQFLFEYFSETQRNKGNFPGRFSGRQFSNSRSEMNVSTLELGDSALYLCASSLAVTGGTDTQYFGPGTRLTVL.

This chain uses TRBV7-8 with TRBJ2-1, with unresolved D. CDR3 length equals 12 residues. V was pared by 1 base and J by 7 bases, with 5 bases between. Per the germline V gene, CDR1 is SGHVS and CDR2 is FQNEAQ. The CDR3 loop is CASSLGVNEQFF. The CDR3 nucleotides are TGTGCCAGCAGCTTAGGAGTGAATGAGCAGTTCTTC.

The chain joins TRBV11-3 to TRBJ2-3; 9 nucleotides match TRBD2. The CDR3 is 16 residues long. CDR1 and CDR2 (germline): SGHNT, YENEEA. V lost 5 bases, J lost 0 bases, and 6 bases stayed unmatched. The CDR3 sequence is CASSPLAGTSTDTQYF. The DNA of the CDR3 is TGTGCCAGCAGCCCCCTAGCGGGAACTAGCACAGATACGCAGTATTTT.

The genes are TRBV20-1 and TRBJ2-7, with D unclear. V was trimmed by 3 bases and J by 7 bases, leaving 10 bases between them. Looked up from germline, CDR1 is DFQATT and CDR2 is SNEGSKA (reference sequence). The CDR3 contains 11 residues. This CDR3 reads CSASFSREQYF. The DNA of the CDR3 is TGCAGTGCTAGCTTTAGCAGGGAGCAGTACTTC.

The chain employs TRBV6-1 and TRBJ1-1; TRBD1 matches at 9 bases. The CDR3 totals 10 residues. Germline CDR1 MNHNS, CDR2 SASEGT. V gave up 8 bases and J gave up 11 bases; unmatched junction bases: 3. CDR3: CASYTGGAFF. CDR3 nucleotide sequence: TGTGCCAGCTACACAGGGGGCGCTTTCTTT.

About this clone itself: One end of the junction does not line up with germline, which may come from a read error. The chain carries TRBV6-1 and TRBJ1-2, with 7 bases identical to TRBD1. Germline V gene sequence: CDR1 MNHNS, CDR2 SASEGT. CDR3 size: 13 residues. The chain's CDR3 is CASSGTGFYRYTF. As DNA, the CDR3 is TGTGCCAGCAGTGGGACAGGCTTCTATCGCTACACCTTC.

The gene calls are TRBV11-2 and TRBJ2-3; D is uncertain. The CDR3 runs to 16 residues. Germline CDR1 is SGHAT and CDR2 is FQNNGV. V was trimmed by 5 bases and J by 0 bases, leaving 15 bases between them. The CDR3 reads CASSPDLTVSTDTQYF. The CDR3 coding sequence is TGTGCCAGCAGCCCGGACCTGACGGTTAGCACAGATACGCAGTATTTT.

The chain links TRBV6-6 to TRBJ2-7; D remains unclear. Germline CDR1 reads MNHNY; CDR2 reads SVGAGI (reference sequence). V lost 7 bases and J 5 bases, leaving 15 bases between the germline ends. This CDR3 comprises 13 residues. The CDR3 DNA follows: TGTGCCAGCACCTCGGGTATTCTCCACGAGCAGTACTTC. Translated, it gives CASTSGILHEQYF.

This clone was observed a handful of times. Other DNA sequences of this sample code for an identical CDR3. V gene TRBV6-1 combines with J gene TRBJ1-1; D is ambiguous. The germline gives CDR1 MNHNS, CDR2 SASEGT. Trimming removed 4 bases from V and 0 bases from J, with 9 bases in between. CDR3 length equals 14 residues. The CDR3 DNA is TGTGCCAGCAGTGCCGGACGGCTGAACACTGAAGCTTTCTTT. Translated: CASSAGRLNTEAFF.

The V call is TRBV18, the J call TRBJ2-2; 13 bases line up with TRBD2. From germline, CDR1 is KGHSH and CDR2 LQKENI. The ends lost 3 bases at V and 4 bases at J; junction bases unmatched: 2. CDR3 length: 16 amino acids. The CDR3 DNA reads as TGTGCCAGCTCACCGAGACTAGCGGGAGGCACCGGGGAGCTGTTTTTT. Translated, it gives CASSPRLAGGTGELFF.

This chain links TRBV5-5 with TRBJ1-4; D is unclear. CDR3 length: 13 amino acids. V lost 4 bases to trimming and J lost 5 bases, with 9 bases between them. Germline V gene sequence: CDR1 SGHKS, CDR2 YYEKEE (reference sequence). The CDR3 loop reads CASSRRINEKLFF. In nucleotides, the CDR3 is TGTGCCAGCAGCAGGAGGATCAATGAAAAACTGTTTTTT. Complete variable domain (other parts from reference TRBV5-5 and TRBJ1-4): DAGVTQSPTHLIKTRGQQVTLRCSPISGHKSVSWYQQVLGQGPQFIFQYYEKEERGRGNFPDRFSARQFPNYSSELNVNALLLGDSALYLCASSRRINEKLFFGSGTQLSVL.

The chain combines TRBV20-1 with TRBJ2-7; D is unclear. This CDR3 is 11 amino acids long. Trimming removed 1 base from V and 3 bases from J, with 4 bases in between. The V gene's germline CDR1 is DFQATT and CDR2 SNEGSKA (reference sequence). CDR3: CSARVSYEQYF. DNA of the CDR3: TGCAGTGCTAGAGTAAGCTACGAGCAGTACTTC.

The V and J genes are TRBV19 and TRBJ1-2; a possible D gene is TRBD1 (5 bases). V was clipped by 4 bases and J by 4 bases, with 16 bases between them. CDR1 LNHDA and CDR2 SQIVND come from the germline V gene (reference sequence). The CDR3 spans 15 residues. In nucleotides, the CDR3 is TGTGCCAGTAGTACCGGGGCCCATTCTCTCTATGGCTACACCTTC. Translated: CASSTGAHSLYGYTF.